This TCR beta chain was observed in a study of blood T cell repertoires in COVID-19. In the study overall: Both acute and convalescent COVID-19 samples were obtained from the United States, Italy and Spain. T cells, B-cell-depleted T cells, or PBMCs supplied cDNA or gDNA.

This CDR3 region has 14 residues. V lost 6 bases and J 1 base, leaving 10 bases between the germline ends. The germline V gene encodes CDR1 MNHNY and CDR2 SVGAGI (reference sequence). How the authors handled the data: Amplification with reference gene primers provided the estimates of nucleated cell counts. The method was immunoSEQ multiplex PCR; TCRdb's version includes in-frame clones alone and lacks a portion of them. V and J calls and clone size are copied from that table; D and trimming were computed from the DNA. The profile shows approximately 120,000 clones, around four fifths of them singletons.

The receptor comes from a human donor in a cohort sampled during active COVID-19. The chain is built from TRBV6-6 and TRBJ1-3; D is ambiguous. The material sequenced was peripheral blood. CDR3 region: CASRITASGNTIYF. The CDR3 region has the DNA TGTGCCAGCAGGATTACAGCATCTGGAAACACCATATATTTT.